Following are 14 T cell receptor beta chains from one sample sequenced in a study of CD39 and CD103 CD8 tumor-infiltrating T cells. Profiling relied on immunoSEQ multiplex PCR, and the TCRdb table lists in-frame clones only, not all of them. The profile shows roughly 15,000 clones, 85% to 95% of them singletons. Sequencing used CD8+ T cells sorted from blood. The subset denotes: total memory CD8 T cells (CD45RA-CCR7+/-) from blood or uninvolved lymph node. Receptor source: a human donor with head and neck squamous cell carcinoma.

The chain is built from TRBV10-3 and TRBJ1-1; D is ambiguous. Trimming took off 4 bases at V and 5 bases at J, with 8 bases between the two ends. The germline gives CDR1 ENHRY, CDR2 SYGVKD. This CDR3 has 12 residues. This CDR3 reads CAISGGRTEAFF. For the CDR3, the DNA is TGTGCCATCAGTGGGGGTAGGACTGAAGCTTTCTTT.

Here the CDR3 DNA reads TGTGCAAGTCCCAAGTGGGCGGACAGGGGTATTAGGTCCTACGAGCAGTACTTC. It is translated as CASPKWADRGIRSYEQYF. The chain employs TRBV12-2 and TRBJ2-7; the tabulated D call, TRBD1, remains unverified against the DNA. TRBV12-2 is a known pseudogene. The CDR3 runs to 18 residues.

This chain uses TRBV5-6 with TRBJ2-3; 7 bases are a match to TRBD1. V dropped 6 bases and J dropped 3; count of bases not matched to a gene: 10. CDR3 size: 15 residues. In germline, CDR1 is SGHDT, CDR2 YYEEEE. The CDR3 region has the DNA TGTGCCAGCACCGAGGACAGGAGGCCAACAGATACGCAGTATTTT. It translates to CASTEDRRPTDTQYF.

The chain uses TRBV14 and TRBJ2-2, with 7 nucleotides matching TRBD1. V was pared by 4 bases and J by 0 bases, with 5 bases of the junction left unmatched. The CDR3 is 16 residues long. Germline CDR1 reads SGHDN; CDR2 reads FVKESK. CDR3 nucleotide sequence: TGTGCCAGCAGCCCGTCAGGGACAGCGAACACCGGGGAGCTGTTTTTT. Its translation is CASSPSGTANTGELFF.

V is TRBV6-1 and J is TRBJ2-1; the D gene is possibly TRBD1 (6 bases). This CDR3 contains 15 residues. The germline V gene has CDR1 MNHNS and CDR2 SASEGT. Trimming shortened V by 5 bases and J by 0 bases, and 11 bases separated the two germline ends. The CDR3 here is CASSKTGSSYNEQFF. The CDR3 DNA reads as TGTGCCAGCAGTAAAACAGGGAGCTCCTACAATGAGCAGTTCTTC.

The gene calls are TRBV27 and TRBJ1-2; D not resolved. The CDR3 has 14 amino acids. V was shortened by 2 bases and J by 0 bases, with 7 bases between the two germline ends. Germline V gene data show CDR1 as MNHEY and CDR2 as SMNVEV (reference sequence). The CDR3, as DNA: TGTGCCAGCAGTTTAGCCAGGACTAACTATGGCTACACCTTC. Amino acid sequence: CASSLARTNYGYTF.

V gene TRBV27 combines with J gene TRBJ2-1, with D maybe TRBD2 (6 bases). V gave up 3 bases and J gave up 4 bases, with 13 bases separating them. CDR3 size: 15 residues. Germline CDR1 is MNHEY and CDR2 is SMNVEV (reference sequence). CDR3 DNA: TGTGCCAGCAGTTTTTTTGGCGGGGCATACAATGAGCAGTTCTTC. It codes for CASSFFGGAYNEQFF.

The V gene is TRBV12-5, the J gene TRBJ1-3; D call uncertain. The CDR3 is made up of 15 amino acids. Germline V lookup: CDR1 LGHNT, CDR2 FRNRAP. The ends were cut back, 0 bases at V and 4 bases at J, with 10 bases in the middle. The CDR3, as DNA: TGTGCTAGTGGTTTGGTATCGGTTAGCGGAAACACCATATATTTT. Residues: CASGLVSVSGNTIYF.

The chain recombines TRBV6-1 with TRBJ1-1, with no clear D. The V and J ends lost 1 base and 1 base respectively, with 10 bases between them. The CDR3 is 15 amino acids. Germline CDR1 reads MNHNS; CDR2 reads SASEGT. The CDR3 loop reads CASSEDMLGNTEAFF. The CDR3 coding sequence is TGTGCCAGCAGTGAAGACATGTTAGGGAACACTGAAGCTTTCTTT.

This chain links TRBV28 with TRBJ2-5, with no clear D. V lost 5 bases to trimming and J lost 5 bases, with 12 bases between them. Germline V CDR1 and CDR2: MDHEN, SYDVKM. The CDR3 is made up of 13 amino acids. In DNA, the CDR3 is TGTGCCAGCAGTCCACGCGGCTGGGAGACCCAGTACTTC. The encoded protein is CASSPRGWETQYF.

The V gene is TRBV5-1, the J gene TRBJ2-2; perhaps TRBD2 as D (5 bases). This CDR3 region has 16 residues. V was cut by 3 bases and J by 5 bases, with 17 bases left in between. Germline values: CDR1 SGHRS, CDR2 YFSETQ. CDR3 region: CASSSTFGDMTGELFF. The CDR3, as DNA: TGCGCCAGCAGCTCGACGTTCGGGGATATGACCGGGGAGCTGTTTTTT.

The chain is built from TRBV28 and TRBJ1-3, with 7 bases fitting TRBD1. The CDR3 totals 19 residues. CDR1 MDHEN and CDR2 SYDVKM come from the germline V gene. V lost 7 bases and J lost 4; bases outside the gene matches: 22. The CDR3 bases are TGTGCCAGCACTAGGGAGAGGGCACTTGACAGGGCCCCCGGAAACACCATATATTTT. This translates into CASTRERALDRAPGNTIYF.

V and J are TRBV9 and TRBJ2-1; TRBD1 matches 7 bases. The V and J ends lost 4 bases and 4 bases, in that order; junction bases with no gene match: 5. This CDR3 is 14 amino acids long. CDR1 SGDLS and CDR2 YYNGEE come from the germline V gene. DNA for the CDR3: TGTGCCAGCAGCCCCGTGACAGGGTACAATGAGCAGTTCTTC. Its protein product is CASSPVTGYNEQFF. The entire variable domain, with the rest obtained from reference TRBV9 and TRBJ2-1, is as follows: DSGVTQTPKHLITATGQRVTLRCSPRSGDLSVYWYQQSLDQGLQFLIQYYNGEERAKGNILERFSAQQFPDLHSELNLSSLELGDSALYFCASSPVTGYNEQFFGPGTRLTVL.

The table lists this clone with a few counts. The chain carries TRBV20-1 and TRBJ1-1; TRBD1 matches 8 bases. The J segment lost 6 bases and the V segment lost 6 bases, leaving 3 bases of the junction unmatched. CDR3 length equals 11 residues. Germline values: CDR1 DFQATT, CDR2 SNEGSKA (reference sequence). The CDR3 reads CSARQGPEAFF. The DNA for the CDR3 is TGCAGTGCACGACAGGGGCCTGAAGCTTTCTTT.